The 3 T cell receptor beta chains below come from one sample, sequenced in a study of T cell changes during pregnancy in multiple sclerosis. Sequencing used immunoSEQ multiplex PCR; TCRdb keeps in-frame clones, though not all of them. The data hold tens of thousands of clones, with 85% to 90% observed a single time. Sample: CD4+ T cells from peripheral blood mononuclear cells, taken in the first trimester of pregnancy. These receptors all stem from a female donor in good health, enrolled as a control in a pregnancy study.

Only one count was recorded for this clone. The gene calls are TRBV11-3 and TRBJ2-3, with D possibly being TRBD1 (5 bases). The CDR3 is 15 amino acids. V was clipped by 1 base and J by 5 bases, with 13 bases between them. CDR1 and CDR2 (germline): SGHNT, YENEEA. Written as DNA, the CDR3 is TGTGCCAGCAGCTTAGGACAGACGGAAGAAGATACGCAGTATTTT. This codes for CASSLGQTEEDTQYF. The full variable domain, rest sourced from reference TRBV11-3 and TRBJ2-3, is EAGVVQSPRYKIIEKKQPVAFWCNPISGHNTLYWYLQNLGQGPELLIRYENEEAVDDSQLPKDRFSAERLKGVDSTLKIQPAELGDSAVYLCASSLGQTEEDTQYFGPGTRLTVL.

This clone has just one count. The rearrangement links TRBV27 to TRBJ1-1; perhaps TRBD1 as D (6 bases). Trimming took off 4 bases at V and 4 bases at J, with 10 bases between the two ends. Germline V gene sequence: CDR1 MNHEY, CDR2 SMNVEV (reference sequence). This CDR3 has 13 amino acids. The CDR3 sequence is CASSYAGVTEAFF. The CDR3 coding sequence is TGTGCCAGCAGTTACGCAGGGGTCACTGAAGCTTTCTTT.

This sequence joins TRBV28 and TRBJ2-3, with D unresolved. Trimming left V 5 bases short and J 0 bases short, with 18 bases between. The CDR3 is made up of 17 amino acids. Germline CDR1 is MDHEN and CDR2 is SYDVKM. CDR3 sequence reads: CASSNDGAPYSTDTQYF. The CDR3 region has the DNA TGTGCCAGCAGTAACGACGGAGCCCCTTATAGCACAGATACGCAGTATTTT. Based on the CDR3 plus reference TRBV28 and TRBJ2-3, the full variable domain is DVKVTQSSRYLVKRTGEKVFLECVQDMDHENMFWYRQDPGLGLRLIYFSYDVKMKEKGDIPEGYSVSREKKERFSLILESASTNQTSMYLCASSNDGAPYSTDTQYFGPGTRLTVL.